This T cell receptor beta chain was recorded in a study of T-cell reconstitution after alpha-beta-depleted transplantation in children (dated by TCRdb to the mid-2010s). At the level of the whole study: Using TCR repertoire profiling, the study followed T-cell immune reconstitution in a quantitative way in children after TCRalphabeta/CD19-depleted allogeneic hematopoietic cell transplantation.

Taken with the paper, the label for time point translates to: day 60 (about 2 months) after transplantation. Explained via the paper, the treatment or condition label denotes: allogeneic hematopoietic cell transplantation with graft depleted of TCRalphabeta T cells and CD19 B cells. Transplant recipients were children who received TCRalphabeta/CD19-depleted allogeneic hematopoietic cell grafts. The protocol used for the library was PCR. This sample was sequenced with an Illumina HiSeq 2500. To normalize quantification of the TCRbeta repertoire, the TCR libraries were built with molecular barcoding that relied on unique molecular identifiers. TCRdb handled the public reads itself, with Q25 trimming in fastp and clone calling in MiXCR, and kept productive beta chains. All rows with the same CDR3 protein become a single entry with the most common DNA and genes. This sample comprises 85,000 to 120,000 distinct CDR3 sequences, approximately 6% of them detected only once. The leading ten clones occupy approximately 6.6% of the sample.

Trimming takes 2 bases from V and 0 bases from J, and the germline ends sit 7 bases apart. The CDR3, from cysteine to phenylalanine, totals 15 residues. Here the CDR3 DNA is all that survives: 45 bases in frame from base 1. The study at large found these results: About two months after transplant, the apparently early recovery of alphabetaT-cell counts reportedly depended on just several hundred clones that had expanded rapidly and came from non-depleted graft cells. Over subsequent months, a decline in hyperexpanded clone frequencies was noted, and after one year, T-cell counts and TCRbeta diversity were mostly ascribed to newly produced T cells. In some patients, high TCRbeta diversity at day 60 was attributed to recipient T cells and intrathymic progenitors that had survived conditioning.

This clonotype was found many times. Its cognate antigen has yet to be identified. No qualities accompany the bases; no much larger clone lies one base away. This chain joins TRBV12-3 or TRBV12-4 to TRBJ2-2; the D gene remains uncertain. The TCR sequence derives from a female patient aged 2-15 years who had a stem cell transplant for Fanconi anemia, so the T cells may come from the graft donor. The input for sequencing was PBMCs, mostly from graft donor cells, taken 60 days after TCRalphabeta/CD19-depleted stem cell transplant. DNA sequence: TGTGCCAGCAGTTTAAAGCGACCGAACACCGGGGAGCTGTTTTTT. This gives the protein CASSLKRPNTGELFF.